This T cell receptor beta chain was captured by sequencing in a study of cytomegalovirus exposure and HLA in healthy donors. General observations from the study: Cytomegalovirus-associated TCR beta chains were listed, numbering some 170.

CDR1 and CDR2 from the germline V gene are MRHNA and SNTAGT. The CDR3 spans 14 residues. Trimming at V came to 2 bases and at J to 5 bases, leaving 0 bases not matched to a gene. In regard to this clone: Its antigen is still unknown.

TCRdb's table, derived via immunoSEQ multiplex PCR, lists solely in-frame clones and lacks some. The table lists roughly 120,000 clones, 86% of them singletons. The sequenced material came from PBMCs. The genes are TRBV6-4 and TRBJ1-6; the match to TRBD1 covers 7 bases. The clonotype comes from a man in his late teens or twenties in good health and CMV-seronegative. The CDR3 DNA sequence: TGTGCCAGCAGTGACGGGACAGATAATTCACCCCTCCACTTT. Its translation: CASSDGTDNSPLHF.